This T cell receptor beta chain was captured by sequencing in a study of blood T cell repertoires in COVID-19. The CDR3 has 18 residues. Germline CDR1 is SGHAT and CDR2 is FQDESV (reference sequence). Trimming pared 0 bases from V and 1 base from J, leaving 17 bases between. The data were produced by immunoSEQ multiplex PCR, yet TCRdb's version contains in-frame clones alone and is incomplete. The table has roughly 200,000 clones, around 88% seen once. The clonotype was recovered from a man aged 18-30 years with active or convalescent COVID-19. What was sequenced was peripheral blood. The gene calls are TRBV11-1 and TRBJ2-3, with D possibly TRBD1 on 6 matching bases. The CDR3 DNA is TGTGCCAGCAGCTTAGCGGGGTGGGCGACAGGAGGCACAGATACGCAGTATTTT. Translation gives CASSLAGWATGGTDTQYF.